One and the same sample provided the 21 T cell receptor beta chains below, sequenced in a study of blood T cell repertoires in COVID-19. TCRdb's copy holds only in-frame clones and misses some; the assay was immunoSEQ multiplex PCR. The data show about 110,000 clones, over 75% seen once. The sequencing input was peripheral blood. These receptors were collected from a human donor in a cohort sampled during active COVID-19.

V gene TRBV2 combines with J gene TRBJ1-2; D gene uncertain. V lost 7 bases and J 3 bases, leaving 6 bases between the germline ends. CDR3 length equals 11 residues. Germline values: CDR1 SNHLY, CDR2 FYNNEI. The CDR3 nucleotides are TGTGCCAGCACCATTGACTATGGCTACACCTTC. Amino acids: CASTIDYGYTF.

The V and J genes are TRBV7-2 and TRBJ1-4, with a tentative D call TRBD1 (6 bases). The ends were cut back, 2 bases at V and 3 bases at J, with 10 bases in the middle. CDR3 size: 15 residues. In germline, CDR1 is SGHTA, CDR2 FQGNSA. The CDR3 loop is CASSLLQGPNEKLFF. The CDR3 coding sequence is TGTGCCAGCAGCTTATTACAGGGCCCTAATGAAAAACTGTTTTTT.

Only a few counts were recorded for this clone. The chain joins TRBV9 to TRBJ2-3, with 7 bases aligning to TRBD2. CDR1 is SGDLS, CDR2 YYNGEE, per germline. V was clipped by 7 bases and J by 4 bases; unmatched bases: 9. The CDR3 contains 14 residues. The CDR3 coding sequence is TGTGCCAGCGGGGGAGCGGGACGGGCAGATACGCAGTATTTT. As protein: CASGGAGRADTQYF.

This clone was recorded once. The chain uses TRBV7-9 and TRBJ1-2; 11 bases map to TRBD1. The CDR3 is 16 residues long. From germline, CDR1 is SEHNR and CDR2 FQNEAQ (reference sequence). V was clipped by 1 base and J by 3 bases; unmatched bases: 4. The CDR3 DNA reads TGTGCCAGCAGCTTAGGGGGACAGGGGGGCCACTATGGCTACACCTTC. As protein: CASSLGGQGGHYGYTF. The full variable domain, with the rest looked up from reference TRBV7-9 and TRBJ1-2, is DTGVSQNPRHKITKRGQNVTFRCDPISEHNRLYWYRQTLGQGPEFLTYFQNEAQLEKSRLLSDRFSAERPKGSFSTLEIQRTEQGDSAMYLCASSLGGQGGHYGYTFGSGTRLTVV.

This clone has just a few counts. The chain combines TRBV19 with TRBJ2-1; no firm D call. The V gene's germline CDR1 is LNHDA and CDR2 SQIVND (reference sequence). The CDR3 contains 14 residues. The V and J ends lost 2 bases and 2 bases respectively, with 7 bases between them. In nucleotides, the CDR3 is TGTGCCAGTAGTATAACGGTGGCCTACAATGAGCAGTTCTTC. Translated: CASSITVAYNEQFF.

This chain joins TRBV6-1 and TRBJ2-1; 13 bases are a match to TRBD2. The CDR3 loop spans 17 amino acids. CDR1 and CDR2 (germline): MNHNS, SASEGT. With V trimmed by 4 bases and J by 4 bases, 7 bases remained unmatched. The CDR3 sequence is CASSGIGTSGKYNEQFF. The CDR3 DNA reads as TGTGCCAGCAGTGGAATCGGGACTAGCGGGAAGTACAATGAGCAGTTCTTC.

This clone was recorded only once. CDR3: CASSLYGGTDNEQFF. CDR3 DNA sequence: TGTGCCAGCAGCTTGTATGGCGGGACGGACAATGAGCAGTTCTTC. The chain joins TRBV11-3 to TRBJ2-1; maybe TRBD2 (6 bases). Germline V lookup: CDR1 SGHNT, CDR2 YENEEA. This CDR3 has 15 residues. Between the trimmed V and J ends, which lost 3 bases and 5 bases, there was a span of 14 bases.

V usage is TRBV2 and J usage is TRBJ1-2; 7 nucleotides agree with TRBD1. This CDR3 contains 14 residues. The germline CDR1 and CDR2 sequences are SNHLY and FYNNEI. The V segment lost 5 bases and the J segment 1 base; nucleotides outside the gene matches: 4. The CDR3: CASSPNRGNYGYTF. The CDR3 coding sequence is TGTGCCAGCAGTCCAAACAGGGGTAACTATGGCTACACCTTC.

The rearrangement uses TRBV3-1 (or the pseudogene TRBV3-2) and TRBJ2-3, with 12 positions matching TRBD2. Germline V gene sequence: CDR1 LGHDT, CDR2 YNNKEL (reference sequence). V gave up 3 bases and J gave up 0 bases; unmatched junction bases: 4. The CDR3 consists of 17 residues. The CDR3 reads CASSHPGTSGSTDTQYF. The CDR3 coding sequence is TGTGCCAGCAGCCACCCCGGGACTAGCGGGAGCACAGATACGCAGTATTTT.

This CDR3 reads CANTPRQGRTDTQYF. CDR3 nucleotide sequence: TGTGCCAACACGCCTAGACAGGGCCGCACAGATACGCAGTATTTT. The chain links TRBV7-2 to TRBJ2-3; 7 bases match TRBD1. Germline V gives CDR1 SGHTA, CDR2 FQGNSA. V lost 10 bases, J lost 1 base, and 11 bases stayed unmatched. This CDR3 region has 15 residues.

The table lists this clone with a few counts. The gene calls are TRBV4-1 and TRBJ2-7, with D perhaps TRBD2 (5 bases). The CDR3 covers 13 residues. Trimming cost V 1 base and J 4 bases, with 8 bases left between them. Germline values: CDR1 MGHRA, CDR2 YSYEKL. The CDR3 region has the DNA TGCGCCAGCAGCCAAGTACGGGGTTACGAGCAGTACTTC. It is translated as CASSQVRGYEQYF.

This chain uses TRBV5-6 with TRBJ1-5; TRBD1 aligns across 9 bases. Germline assignment: CDR1 SGHDT and CDR2 YYEEEE. V trimming: 0 bases; J trimming: 7 bases; junction bases outside the gene matches: 5. The CDR3 sequence is 15 residues long. CDR3 residues: CASSLGTGGEQPQHF. In nucleotides, the CDR3 is TGTGCCAGCAGCTTGGGAACAGGGGGCGAGCAGCCCCAGCATTTT. Drawing the rest from reference TRBV5-6 and TRBJ1-5, the complete variable domain is DAGVTQSPTHLIKTRGQQVTLRCSPKSGHDTVSWYQQALGQGPQFIFQYYEEEERQRGNFPDRFSGHQFPNYSSELNVNALLLGDSALYLCASSLGTGGEQPQHFGDGTRLSIL.

The V and J genes are TRBV3-1 (or the pseudogene TRBV3-2) and TRBJ1-2; TRBD1 is a possible D gene (6 bases). V lost 4 bases to trimming and J lost 2 bases, with 14 bases between them. The CDR3 totals 15 residues. Germline lookup yields CDR1 LGHDT and CDR2 YNNKEL (reference sequence). In nucleotides, the CDR3 is TGTGCCAGCAGCCCTTCCTTACAGGGAAACTATGGCTACACCTTC. Protein sequence: CASSPSLQGNYGYTF.

The V gene is TRBV5-6, the J gene TRBJ1-2; TRBD1 is a possible D gene (5 bases). Trimming took 4 bases from V and 6 from J, leaving 16 bases between them. CDR3 length equals 14 residues. Per the germline V gene, CDR1 is SGHDT and CDR2 is YYEEEE. CDR3 in DNA: TGTGCCAGCAGCCAGGGACTGATAGTCGATGGCTACACCTTC. Protein product: CASSQGLIVDGYTF.

Of note for this clone: One junction end does not reproduce the germline sequence, and a read error may be involved. This chain uses TRBV18 with TRBJ1-3; a weak D match, TRBD1 (5 bases). Germline loops: CDR1 KGHSH, CDR2 LQKENI. This CDR3 is built from 17 residues. The CDR3 protein is CASSPQAQGLSGNTIYF. CDR3 in DNA: TGTGCCAGCTCGCCACAGGCCCAGGGCCTCTCTGGAAACACCATATATTTT.

The genes are TRBV24-1 and TRBJ2-5; TRBD2 agrees at 7 bases. Trimming cost V 0 bases and J 5 bases; bases outside gene matches: 5. Germline CDR1 is KGHDR and CDR2 is SFDVKD. The CDR3 spans 15 residues. CDR3 sequence reads: CATSDLSGLGETQYF. The CDR3 region has the DNA TGTGCCACCAGTGATTTGAGTGGACTAGGGGAGACCCAGTACTTC.

The rearrangement links TRBV15 to TRBJ1-5; possible D gene TRBD1, 5 bases. This CDR3 region has 15 residues. V gave up 0 bases and J gave up 4 bases, with 10 bases separating them. Looked up from germline, CDR1 is LNHNV and CDR2 is YYDKDF (reference sequence). The CDR3 sequence: CATSRDFSGNQPQHF. In DNA form, the CDR3 reads TGTGCCACCAGCAGAGATTTCTCAGGGAATCAGCCCCAGCATTTT.

The chain has TRBV4-2 and TRBJ1-1, with TRBD1 matching 7 bases. The CDR3 contains 15 residues. Germline lookup yields CDR1 LGHNA and CDR2 YNFKEQ. The junction had 5 bases not matched to a gene; V was cut back by 3 bases and J by 1 base. The CDR3 here is CASSHQTGRNTEAFF. The CDR3 DNA reads TGTGCCAGCAGCCACCAGACAGGGAGGAACACTGAAGCTTTCTTT.

The rearrangement links TRBV19 to TRBJ1-1; 7 bases map to TRBD1. CDR1 and CDR2 from the germline V gene are LNHDA and SQIVND (reference sequence). J gave up 2 bases and V 9 bases, and 15 bases lay outside the gene matches. The CDR3 is made up of 16 amino acids. The CDR3 here is CASQGVQGGINTEAFF. The DNA of the CDR3 is TGTGCCAGCCAAGGAGTCCAGGGGGGTATCAACACTGAAGCTTTCTTT.

The chain employs TRBV19 and TRBJ1-2; 9 nucleotides line up with TRBD1. CDR1 is LNHDA, CDR2 SQIVND, per germline (reference sequence). J was trimmed by 1 base and V by 3 bases; bases with no gene match: 3. The CDR3 extends over 15 amino acids. CDR3 nucleotides: TGTGCCAGTAGTATTCGGACAGGGGATAACTATGGCTACACCTTC. Encoded protein: CASSIRTGDNYGYTF. Together with reference TRBV19 and TRBJ1-2, the CDR3 gives the full variable domain: DGGITQSPKYLFRKEGQNVTLSCEQNLNHDAMYWYRQDPGQGLRLIYYSQIVNDFQKGDIAEGYSVSREKKESFPLTVTSAQKNPTAFYLCASSIRTGDNYGYTFGSGTRLTVV.

V gene TRBV27 combines with J gene TRBJ1-5; D remains ambiguous. CDR3 size: 14 residues. CDR1 and CDR2 from the germline V gene are MNHEY and SMNVEV (reference sequence). V dropped 10 bases and J dropped 4 bases, with 17 bases sitting between them. CDR3 DNA sequence: TGTGCCACCCAACGGGGTACCGGGAATCAGCCCCAGCATTTT. Amino acids: CATQRGTGNQPQHF.